Listed below are T cell receptor beta chains from one sample, sequenced in a study of identical twins. In TCRdb, the 5' RACE reads were re-called with MiXCR into one record per CDR3 protein. The sample shows approximately 230,000 distinct CDR3 sequences, approximately 7.1% of them seen only once. Another study also made use of these data, one on T cells expressing NK-cell markers.

Material for sequencing was CD8+ T cells sorted from blood. Receptor source: a woman under 30 in good health. Both conserved end residues are part of each CDR3. D genes are given only for firm matches. Not all rows give a size; the values are once, few, many and, for expanded clones, a class.

D gene: .; V gene: TRBV30; J gene: TRBJ2-7; clone size: few; CDR3 DNA: TGTGCCTGGATAGGGCCGGGAGTCTCCTACGAGCAGTACTTC; CDR3 protein: CAWIGPGVSYEQYF
D gene: TRBD2; V gene: TRBV6-1; J gene: TRBJ2-3; clone size: many; CDR3 DNA: TGTGCCAGCAGTGAAGTTAGCGGGGGGGCCACAACAGATACGCAGTATTTT; CDR3 protein: CASSEVSGGATTDTQYF
D gene: TRBD1; V gene: TRBV6-5; J gene: TRBJ2-7; clone size: many; CDR3 DNA: TGTGCCAGCAGTTACTCTTGGGACAGGTCCTCCTACGAGCAGTACTTC; CDR3 protein: CASSYSWDRSSYEQYF
D gene: TRBD2; V gene: TRBV7-8; J gene: TRBJ2-7; clone size: few; CDR3 DNA: TGTGCCAGCAGCCCCCCTAGCGGTGGATCCTACGAGCAGTACTTC; CDR3 protein: CASSPPSGGSYEQYF
D gene: TRBD2; V gene: TRBV29-1; J gene: TRBJ2-7; clone size: .; CDR3 DNA: TGCAGCGTCCATGGGACTAGCGGGAGCGATTACGAGCAGTACTTC; CDR3 protein: CSVHGTSGSDYEQYF
D gene: .; V gene: TRBV7-9; J gene: TRBJ2-7; clone size: few; CDR3 DNA: TGTGCCAGCAGCTTGGGGGATACAGGGTTCTACGAGCAGTACTTC; CDR3 protein: CASSLGDTGFYEQYF
D gene: .; V gene: TRBV12-3/TRBV12-4; J gene: TRBJ2-5; clone size: many; CDR3 DNA: TGTGCCAGCAGACGGGACTCCGAGACCCAGTACTTC; CDR3 protein: CASRRDSETQYF
D gene: .; V gene: TRBV12-3/TRBV12-4; J gene: TRBJ1-1; clone size: .; CDR3 DNA: TGTGCCAGCAGCAGGACTGAAGCTTTCTTT; CDR3 protein: CASSRTEAFF
D gene: TRBD2; V gene: TRBV4-2; J gene: TRBJ2-7; clone size: many; CDR3 DNA: TGTGCCAGCAGCCAAGATAGGACTAGCGGGGGAGCCGAGCAGTACTTC; CDR3 protein: CASSQDRTSGGAEQYF
D gene: .; V gene: TRBV5-6; J gene: TRBJ2-7; clone size: few; CDR3 DNA: TGTGCCAGCAGTTTGGGAGGAGCTACCTACGAGCAGTACTTC; CDR3 protein: CASSLGGATYEQYF
D gene: .; V gene: TRBV5-6; J gene: TRBJ1-1; clone size: many; CDR3 DNA: TGTGCCAGCAGGACGGAGAACACTGAAGCTTTCTTT; CDR3 protein: CASRTENTEAFF
D gene: .; V gene: TRBV19; J gene: TRBJ1-1; clone size: few; CDR3 DNA: TGTGCCAGTAGTCCCCGAGGGATCGAAGCTTTCTTT; CDR3 protein: CASSPRGIEAFF
D gene: .; V gene: TRBV29-1; J gene: TRBJ1-1; clone size: many; CDR3 DNA: TGCAGCGTTGAGGACAGTGAAGCTTTCTTT; CDR3 protein: CSVEDSEAFF
D gene: .; V gene: TRBV6-1; J gene: TRBJ1-5; clone size: many; CDR3 DNA: TGTGCCAGCAGCCTACAAGGCCCGGCTAGCAATCAGCCCCAGCATTTT; CDR3 protein: CASSLQGPASNQPQHF
D gene: .; V gene: TRBV29-1; J gene: TRBJ2-2; clone size: few; CDR3 DNA: TGCAGCGTCCCGGGGGAGGATCGGATCGGGGAGCTGTTTTTT; CDR3 protein: CSVPGEDRIGELFF
D gene: .; V gene: TRBV27; J gene: TRBJ2-5; clone size: .; CDR3 DNA: TGTGCCAGCAGTCCATCCCAAGAGACCCAGTACTTC; CDR3 protein: CASSPSQETQYF
D gene: .; V gene: TRBV9; J gene: TRBJ1-2; clone size: few; CDR3 DNA: TGTGCCAGCAGCCCAGAAACGGCAGGGGTTGGCTACACCTTC; CDR3 protein: CASSPETAGVGYTF
D gene: TRBD2; V gene: TRBV19; J gene: TRBJ2-2; clone size: .; CDR3 DNA: TGTGCCAGTAGCCTGACTAGCTGGCCCGGGGAGCTGTTTTTT; CDR3 protein: CASSLTSWPGELFF
D gene: TRBD2; V gene: TRBV27; J gene: TRBJ2-5; clone size: .; CDR3 DNA: TGTGCCAGCAGTTTGACTAGCGGGAGTCAAGAGACCCAGTACTTC; CDR3 protein: CASSLTSGSQETQYF
D gene: TRBD1; V gene: TRBV5-5; J gene: TRBJ2-7; clone size: .; CDR3 DNA: TGTGCCAGCAGCTACCTAGGACAGGGGGAATACGAGCAGTACTTC; CDR3 protein: CASSYLGQGEYEQYF
D gene: .; V gene: TRBV10-2; J gene: TRBJ1-2; clone size: .; CDR3 DNA: TGCGCCAGCAGTGAGTTGGGGGCGGATGGCTACACCTTC; CDR3 protein: CASSELGADGYTF
D gene: .; V gene: TRBV5-1; J gene: TRBJ2-3; clone size: once; CDR3 DNA: TGCGCCAGCAGCTGGACTTTGGGGGGCTCAGATACGCAGTATTTT; CDR3 protein: CASSWTLGGSDTQYF
D gene: .; V gene: TRBV18; J gene: TRBJ2-1; clone size: .; CDR3 DNA: TGTGCCAGCTCACCGGTGGCCCGGGATGAGCAGTTCTTC; CDR3 protein: CASSPVARDEQFF
D gene: .; V gene: TRBV20-1; J gene: TRBJ2-7; clone size: few; CDR3 DNA: TGCAGTGCTAAACAGGTCACCGAGCAGTACTTC; CDR3 protein: CSAKQVTEQYF
D gene: .; V gene: TRBV27; J gene: TRBJ2-3; clone size: few; CDR3 DNA: TGTGCCAGCAGTTATAGGGCTAGCGGCACAGATACGCAGTATTTT; CDR3 protein: CASSYRASGTDTQYF
D gene: .; V gene: TRBV7-9; J gene: TRBJ1-1; clone size: many; CDR3 DNA: TGTGCCAGCAGCCCCTCGGGCGGGAGATTGAACACTGAAGCTTTCTTT; CDR3 protein: CASSPSGGRLNTEAFF
D gene: .; V gene: TRBV27; J gene: TRBJ2-7; clone size: few; CDR3 DNA: TGTGCCAGCAGCAACACCTTCGACGTCGAAACAGGGAAAATCTACGAGCAGTACTTC; CDR3 protein: CASSNTFDVETGKIYEQYF
D gene: TRBD2; V gene: TRBV11-2; J gene: TRBJ2-3; clone size: few; CDR3 DNA: TGTGCCAGCAGCTTTCGCGGGAGGGAAACAGATACGCAGTATTTT; CDR3 protein: CASSFRGRETDTQYF
D gene: TRBD2; V gene: TRBV4-3; J gene: TRBJ2-7; clone size: .; CDR3 DNA: TGCGCCAGCAGCCTGGGGAAGACTAGCGGATACGAGCAGTACTTC; CDR3 protein: CASSLGKTSGYEQYF
D gene: .; V gene: TRBV5-1; J gene: TRBJ2-1; clone size: many; CDR3 DNA: TGCGCCAGCAGCCCTTCGACTGCCACCTACAATGAGCAGTTCTTC; CDR3 protein: CASSPSTATYNEQFF
D gene: TRBD2; V gene: TRBV27; J gene: TRBJ2-1; clone size: few; CDR3 DNA: TGTGCCAGCAGTTTATGGGGGGGCTCCTACAATGAGCAGTTCTTC; CDR3 protein: CASSLWGGSYNEQFF
D gene: .; V gene: TRBV9; J gene: TRBJ1-1; clone size: many; CDR3 DNA: TGTGCCACCCAATCACAAGACAACACTGAAGCTTTCTTT; CDR3 protein: CATQSQDNTEAFF
D gene: .; V gene: TRBV5-1; J gene: TRBJ2-7; clone size: many; CDR3 DNA: TGCGCCAGCAGCGGGGACGTGTACGAGCAGTACTTC; CDR3 protein: CASSGDVYEQYF
D gene: TRBD1; V gene: TRBV5-1; J gene: TRBJ1-1; clone size: many; CDR3 DNA: TGCGCCAGCAGCGGGGGACAGGGAAACACTGAAGCTTTCTTT; CDR3 protein: CASSGGQGNTEAFF
D gene: TRBD2; V gene: TRBV13; J gene: TRBJ2-3; clone size: many; CDR3 DNA: TGTGCCAGCAGCCAGGAACTAGCGGGGGCCACAGATACGCAGTATTTT; CDR3 protein: CASSQELAGATDTQYF
D gene: .; V gene: TRBV12-3/TRBV12-4; J gene: TRBJ1-3; clone size: many; CDR3 DNA: TGTGCCAGCAGTCAGTTCTCTGGAAACACCATATATTTT; CDR3 protein: CASSQFSGNTIYF
D gene: .; V gene: TRBV6-5; J gene: TRBJ2-2; clone size: .; CDR3 DNA: TGTGCCAGCAGTTACGGGGTCAGGGAGCTGTTTTTT; CDR3 protein: CASSYGVRELFF
D gene: .; V gene: TRBV7-7; J gene: TRBJ2-3; clone size: .; CDR3 DNA: TGTGCTAGCAGCCCGGTTGGACTTAGCACAGATACGCAGTATTTT; CDR3 protein: CASSPVGLSTDTQYF
D gene: .; V gene: TRBV12-5; J gene: TRBJ2-1; clone size: .; CDR3 DNA: TGTGCTAGTGGTTTGCCACAAACCCCGTCCGGGGTGACGAATGAGCAGTTCTTC; CDR3 protein: CASGLPQTPSGVTNEQFF
D gene: .; V gene: TRBV28; J gene: TRBJ1-1; clone size: .; CDR3 DNA: TGTGCCAGCAGTTTATGGACCGGGGGTCTTAGGAGCACTGAAGCTTTCTTT; CDR3 protein: CASSLWTGGLRSTEAFF
D gene: .; V gene: TRBV4-1; J gene: TRBJ2-2; clone size: .; CDR3 DNA: TGCGCCAGCAGCCAAGAGCCCAGGGTAGGGGAGCTGTTTTTT; CDR3 protein: CASSQEPRVGELFF
D gene: TRBD1; V gene: TRBV12-3/TRBV12-4; J gene: TRBJ1-2; clone size: many; CDR3 DNA: TGTGCCAGCAGTTTAGCGGGACAGGGCTATGGCTACACCTTC; CDR3 protein: CASSLAGQGYGYTF
D gene: TRBD1; V gene: TRBV9; J gene: TRBJ1-2; clone size: many; CDR3 DNA: TGTGCCAGCAGCGTGACTACCGGGACAGTTAACTATGGCTACACCTTC; CDR3 protein: CASSVTTGTVNYGYTF
D gene: TRBD2; V gene: TRBV27; J gene: TRBJ2-1; clone size: many; CDR3 DNA: TGTGCCAGCAGACCCAGACTAGCGATCCCCAATGAGCAGTTCTTC; CDR3 protein: CASRPRLAIPNEQFF
D gene: .; V gene: TRBV12-3/TRBV12-4; J gene: TRBJ2-5; clone size: few; CDR3 DNA: TGTGCCAGCAGCATCAGGGATCGGGAGACCCAGTACTTC; CDR3 protein: CASSIRDRETQYF
D gene: .; V gene: TRBV10-3; J gene: TRBJ2-7; clone size: .; CDR3 DNA: TGTGCCATCAGTGAGTCGAAGATTGGTGGGGACGAGCAGTACTTC; CDR3 protein: CAISESKIGGDEQYF